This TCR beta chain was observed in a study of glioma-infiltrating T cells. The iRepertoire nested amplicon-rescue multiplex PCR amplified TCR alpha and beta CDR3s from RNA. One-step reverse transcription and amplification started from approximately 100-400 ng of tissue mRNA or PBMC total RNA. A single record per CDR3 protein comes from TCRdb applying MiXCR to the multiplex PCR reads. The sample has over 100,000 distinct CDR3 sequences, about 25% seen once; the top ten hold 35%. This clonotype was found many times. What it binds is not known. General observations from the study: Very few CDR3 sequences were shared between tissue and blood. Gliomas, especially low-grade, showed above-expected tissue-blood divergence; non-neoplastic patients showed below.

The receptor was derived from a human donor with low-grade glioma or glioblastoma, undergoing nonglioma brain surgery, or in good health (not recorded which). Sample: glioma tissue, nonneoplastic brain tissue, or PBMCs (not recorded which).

The CDR3 is CASSLSTSPKLYEQYF. In nucleotides, the CDR3 is TGTGCCAGCAGTTTATCGACTAGCCCAAAACTATACGAGCAGTACTTC. The J gene is TRBJ2-7, the V gene TRBV27, with 7 bases that match TRBD2. CDR1 and CDR2 (germline): MNHEY, SMNVEV (reference sequence). The CDR3 totals 16 residues. After removal of 0 bases from V and 4 bases from J, the junction contained 9 bases not matched to a gene.